This is a list of T cell receptor beta chains from one sample in a study of T cells in localized non-small cell lung cancer. Assay used: immunoSEQ multiplex PCR; TCRdb lists only in-frame clones, some missing. The sample records about 130,000 clones, about 89% being singletons. The specimen comprised peripheral blood, sampled before any cancer treatment. Source of these receptors: a female donor over 55 with stage I lung adenocarcinoma. CDR3s include the opening cysteine and the closing phenylalanine or tryptophan. The D gene is left open where the match is weak. Clone size, where shown, is once, few, many, or a class for clones that have expanded.

D gene | J gene | V gene | clone size | CDR3 protein | CDR3 DNA
NA | TRBJ2-7 | TRBV7-8 | NA | CASSSTGTGEQYF | TGTGCCAGCAGCTCCACAGGGACGGGAGAGCAGTACTTC
NA | TRBJ2-5 | TRBV5-4 | NA | CASSPGPSGTQYF | TGTGCCAGCAGTCCTGGGCCGAGCGGGACCCAGTACTTC
TRBD2 | TRBJ2-6 | TRBV29-1 | NA | CSVEGRLAGSGANVLTF | TGCAGCGTTGAAGGTAGACTAGCGGGCTCTGGGGCCAACGTCCTGACTTTC
TRBD2 | TRBJ2-7 | TRBV5-1 | NA | CASSSLAGGYEQYF | TGCGCCAGCAGCTCACTAGCGGGAGGGTACGAGCAGTACTTC
TRBD1 | TRBJ2-5 | TRBV15 | NA | CATSRNRDRGLQETQYF | TGTGCCACCAGCAGAAACCGGGACAGGGGGCTCCAAGAGACCCAGTACTTC
TRBD1 | TRBJ1-1 | TRBV19 | NA | CASSTGTGGVGTEAFF | TGTGCCAGTAGTACCGGGACAGGGGGCGTAGGTACTGAAGCTTTCTTT
NA | TRBJ2-7 | TRBV28 | NA | CASSVHRDRTYEQYF | TGTGCCAGCAGTGTACACAGGGACCGGACCTACGAGCAGTACTTC
NA | TRBJ2-5 | TRBV10-1 | NA | CASSARQASETQYF | TGCGCCAGCAGTGCACGACAGGCGAGTGAGACCCAGTACTTC
NA | TRBJ1-1 | TRBV9 | NA | CASSVDGGNTEAFF | TGTGCCAGCAGCGTAGATGGGGGGAACACTGAAGCTTTCTTT
TRBD1 | TRBJ1-1 | TRBV11-2 | NA | CASSLRLGRDRVPEAFF | TGTGCCAGCAGCTTAAGGCTTGGGAGGGACAGGGTCCCTGAAGCTTTCTTT
NA | TRBJ1-2 | TRBV5-1 | NA | CASRPLGGEAYTF | TGCGCCAGCAGGCCTCTGGGGGGCGAGGCCTACACCTTC
TRBD2 | TRBJ2-3 | TRBV7-3 | once | CASSLRGREGRNTQYF | TGTGCCAGCAGCTTAAGAGGGCGGGAGGGCCGAAATACGCAGTATTTT
NA | TRBJ2-7 | TRBV7-9 | NA | CASSLTQGGHEQYF | TGTGCCAGCAGCTTAACGCAGGGGGGTCACGAGCAGTACTTC
TRBD2 | TRBJ2-6 | TRBV5-1 | NA | CASSLGTSGRSGANVLTF | TGCGCCAGCAGCTTAGGGACTAGCGGGAGGTCTGGGGCCAACGTCCTGACTTTC
NA | TRBJ2-5 | TRBV20-1 | NA | CSALGLETQYF | TGCAGTGCTTTGGGGCTGGAGACCCAGTACTTC
NA | TRBJ2-2 | TRBV5-1 | NA | CASNLFANTGELFF | TGCGCCAGCAACCTATTCGCGAACACCGGGGAGCTGTTTTTT
TRBD2 | TRBJ2-7 | TRBV6-1 | once | CASRVAGGYEQYF | TGTGCCAGCAGGGTAGCGGGAGGCTACGAGCAGTACTTC
NA | TRBJ1-2 | TRBV6-5 | NA | CASSQNGNYGYTF | TGTGCCAGCAGCCAAAACGGGAACTATGGCTACACCTTC
NA | TRBJ2-3 | TRBV30 | NA | CAWSVEGTSHGPQYF | TGTGCCTGGTCCGTGGAGGGGACGTCTCATGGGCCGCAGTATTTT
TRBD2 | TRBJ2-5 | TRBV23-1 | NA | CAPRGERAQETQYF | TGCGCACCGCGGGGGGAGCGCGCCCAAGAGACCCAGTACTTC
TRBD2 | TRBJ2-5 | TRBV4-1 | once | CASSQARYSMTSGQETQYF | TGCGCCAGCAGCCAAGCACGATATTCGATGACTAGCGGACAAGAGACCCAGTACTTC
NA | TRBJ2-7 | TRBV11-2 | once | CASSHAYEQYF | TGTGCCAGCAGCCACGCCTACGAGCAGTACTTC
NA | TRBJ2-3 | TRBV9 | NA | CASSVSSSTDTQYF | TGTGCCAGCAGCGTTAGCAGTAGCACAGATACGCAGTATTTT
NA | TRBJ1-1 | TRBV25-1 | once | CASSGGAEAFF | TGTGCCAGCAGCGGGGGGGCTGAAGCTTTCTTT
TRBD2 | TRBJ2-3 | TRBV28 | NA | CASRTSGTDTQYF | TGTGCCAGTAGGACTAGCGGGACAGATACGCAGTATTTT
TRBD2 | TRBJ2-1 | TRBV28 | NA | CASSFKREHHYNEQFF | TGTGCCAGCAGTTTCAAGCGGGAGCATCACTACAATGAGCAGTTCTTC
TRBD2 | TRBJ2-3 | TRBV27 | NA | CASSSGLAVTDTQYF | TGTGCCAGCAGCTCGGGACTAGCGGTCACAGATACGCAGTATTTT
NA | TRBJ1-6 | TRBV2 | NA | CASSFLGAANSPLHF | TGTGCCAGCAGTTTCCTGGGGGCTGCAAATTCACCCCTCCACTTT
NA | TRBJ2-1 | TRBV7-2 | NA | CASSTPPRGVSYNEQFF | TGTGCCAGCAGCACCCCCCCGAGGGGAGTCTCCTACAATGAGCAGTTCTTC
NA | TRBJ1-1 | TRBV6-6 | NA | CASSAGGQKAFF | TGTGCCAGCAGTGCCGGTGGGCAGAAAGCTTTCTTT
NA | TRBJ1-3 | TRBV2 | NA | CASRDRPSSGNTIYF | TGTGCCAGCAGAGACAGGCCGAGCTCTGGAAACACCATATATTTT
NA | TRBJ1-2 | TRBV7-2 | NA | CASSLDGRAPSMGYTF | TGTGCCAGCAGCTTAGACGGCAGGGCGCCTTCTATGGGCTACACCTTC
TRBD2 | TRBJ2-1 | TRBV7-9 | NA | CASSPELAGGPVEQFF | TGTGCCAGCAGCCCGGAACTAGCGGGAGGGCCGGTTGAGCAGTTCTTC
NA | TRBJ1-1 | TRBV4-1 | NA | CASSRPRETEAFF | TGCGCCAGCAGCCGACCGAGGGAGACTGAAGCTTTCTTT
NA | TRBJ1-4 | TRBV2 | once | CASRPGLTNEKLFF | TGTGCCAGCAGGCCGGGACTGACGAATGAAAAACTGTTTTTT
NA | TRBJ2-1 | TRBV20-1 | NA | CSARFNNEQFF | TGCAGTGCTAGATTTAACAATGAGCAGTTCTTC
NA | TRBJ1-5 | TRBV9 | NA | CASSVGQGGDQPQHF | TGTGCCAGCAGCGTAGGGCAGGGTGGGGATCAGCCCCAGCATTTT